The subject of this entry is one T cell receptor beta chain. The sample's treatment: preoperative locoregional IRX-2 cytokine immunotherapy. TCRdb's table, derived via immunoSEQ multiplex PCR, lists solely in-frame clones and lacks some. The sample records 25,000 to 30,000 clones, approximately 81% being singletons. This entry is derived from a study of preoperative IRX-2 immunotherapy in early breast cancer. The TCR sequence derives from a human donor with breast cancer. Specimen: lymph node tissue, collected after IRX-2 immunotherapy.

CDR3: CASRRRGRNEQFF. The DNA for the CDR3 is TGTGCCAGCAGGAGGAGGGGGCGCAATGAGCAGTTCTTC. V and J are TRBV28 and TRBJ2-1; tentatively, D is TRBD1 (7 bases). Germline V gene data show CDR1 as MDHEN and CDR2 as SYDVKM. The CDR3 spans 13 residues. V was trimmed by 6 bases and J by 6 bases, leaving 12 bases between them.